The 8 T cell receptor beta chains presented below share a single source sample, sequenced in a study of CXCR3-negative and CXCR3-positive naive CD8 T cells. UMI-labeled 5' RACE yielded the TRB cDNA libraries. Reanalyzing the 5' RACE reads, TCRdb keeps one entry per CDR3 protein, without DNA. Recorded for this sample: under 65,000 distinct CDR3 sequences. The sample was memory CD8+ T cells from blood. These receptors all stem from a human donor in good health. Some clones in this sample may be carry-over from other donors' samples.

The rearrangement joins TRBV20-1 to TRBJ1-5; TCRdb designates TRBD1, a call that cannot be tested without DNA. This CDR3 is built from 15 residues. Germline assignment: CDR1 DFQATT and CDR2 SNEGSKA (reference sequence). The CDR3 spells CSARSREISGQPQHF.

The V call is TRBV7-2, the J call TRBJ2-2; checking the TCRdb D call of TRBD2 is not possible without DNA. This CDR3 region has 15 residues. Germline CDR1 is SGHTA and CDR2 is FQGNSA. CDR3 sequence reads: CASSLLLAGSGELFF.

The J gene is TRBJ2-1, the V gene TRBV29-1. This CDR3 is 16 amino acids long. CDR1 SQVTM and CDR2 ANQGSEA come from the germline V gene. CDR3 sequence: CSVEAPDRSSYNEQFF.

The rearrangement links TRBV7-9 to TRBJ2-1; TCRdb gives TRBD1 as the D gene, but with no DNA this cannot be confirmed. Looked up from germline, CDR1 is SEHNR and CDR2 is FQNEAQ (reference sequence). CDR3 length: 14 amino acids. The CDR3 is CASIIWGGLNEQFF.

The V and J genes are TRBV20-1 and TRBJ2-3; TCRdb calls TRBD1, which cannot be checked without DNA. The CDR3 runs to 13 residues. The V gene's germline CDR1 is DFQATT and CDR2 SNEGSKA (reference sequence). The CDR3 reads CSAPGSYTDTQYF.

The V call is TRBV12-3 or TRBV12-4, the J call TRBJ2-1; the TRBD2 assignment by TCRdb is unverifiable without DNA. The CDR3 runs to 14 residues. CDR3 sequence: CASSRLAANNEQFF.

The chain recombines TRBV7-9 with TRBJ2-7. Germline V gene data show CDR1 as SEHNR and CDR2 as FQNEAQ (reference sequence). The CDR3 is 12 residues long. The CDR3 loop reads CASSLGSYEQYF.

V and J are TRBV5-6 and TRBJ1-3; TCRdb's D gene call, TRBD1, goes unchecked for lack of DNA. Germline lookup yields CDR1 SGHDT and CDR2 YYEEEE. The CDR3 is 15 residues long. CDR3 residues: CASTWGTGYGNTIYF.